This TCR beta chain was sequenced for a study of T cells in Graves' hyperthyroidism and ophthalmopathy (dated by TCRdb to the late 2010s). Describing the broader study: Peripheral blood samples were taken at the time of initial diagnosis, prior to any treatment. To identify distinguishing TCR V-J signatures, a discovery cohort of 90 to 100 patients was used, comprising fewer than 45 with Graves' ophthalmopathy and around 57 with stable Graves' hyperthyroidism. An independent validation cohort of 18 to 20 hyperthyroidism patients and 15 or so patients who later progressed to ophthalmopathy tested prospective prediction of ophthalmopathy. The 90 to 100 discovery patients were randomly divided into training and test sets at a 7:3 ratio. The study also compared thyroid tissue and blood T-cell repertoires from roughly six Graves' hyperthyroidism patients. Once sampling was done, hyperthyroidism patients were given methimazole at a starting dose of 30 mg daily, whereas ophthalmopathy patients were given high-dose intravenous methylprednisolone. According to the paper, TCR Vbeta CDR3 sequencing was carried out on 135 peripheral blood samples, which came from fewer than 50 ophthalmopathy, about 75 hyperthyroidism and approximately 17 progressor patients.

Graves' hyperthyroidism was defined as stable when no progression to ophthalmopathy occurred over 18 months of follow-up. Hyperthyroidism patients were aged 18 to 65 years and newly diagnosed, with disease duration of less than 2 months. Patients with uncontrolled infections, other autoimmune diseases, pregnancy or lactation were excluded. Diagnoses were established on the basis of clinical symptoms, serum thyroxine and TRAb, thyroid ultrasound, and orbital computed tomography. PBMCs were isolated from 7.5 to 10 ml of fresh peripheral blood by Ficoll-Paque density gradient centrifugation. Total RNA was extracted with Trizol reagent, and quality was checked on an Agilent 2100 Bioanalyzer. General conclusions and limits of the study: Most expanded thyroid clonotypes (frequency above 0.001) were also found in blood, which suggests that blood repertoires may mirror thyroid immune responses. A model built on a 13 V-J signature distinguished ophthalmopathy from stable hyperthyroidism, reaching 87.88% sensitivity and about 81% specificity in cross-validation and 80%/75% in testing. In validation, the model predicted progression to ophthalmopathy a median of about 5.9 months before onset, with about 64% sensitivity and 72.22% specificity. No statistical method was used to fix the sample size in advance, and group allocation was not hidden from the investigators.

From its cysteine to its phenylalanine, the CDR3 spans 14 amino acids. CDR3 DNA only is kept here, 42 bases in frame from base 1. Relative to germline, V is 5 bases shorter and J is 0 bases shorter, with 12 bases between their ends. CDR1 SGHRS and CDR2 YFSETQ are derived from the germline V gene. TCR beta CDR3 regions were amplified from RNA transcripts. The TCR CDR3 was subjected to a first round of RT-PCR using the HTBI primer set and the Qiagen OneStep RT-PCR kit. Libraries were constructed in a second round of multiplex PCR, after which size selection and purification were carried out. The libraries were sequenced on an Illumina HiSeq2000 using paired-end 100 bp reads. On the study's bioinformatics: Raw data were processed with SOAPnuke, discarding reads with adapters, uncalled bases, mean Phred below 15, or no exact constant-primer or identifier match. High-quality paired reads were merged with COPE v1.2.5, and unique nucleotide sequences were defined as clonotypes. MiTCR v1.1 was used to align the clonotypes against IMGT TRBV, TRBD and TRBJ reference segments. The analysis included only V-J combinations with a frequency above 0.0001, which together covered more than 98% of the repertoires. The TCS score was defined as the ratio of F50 (clonal expansion) to E x V (chaos), calculated using BLOSUM62-based TCRdist between CDR3 peptides within each V-J. Welch's t-statistics and random forest reduced fewer than 600 V-J features to roughly 13, which were used in a naive Bayes classifier (R e1071). TCRdb took the public reads, trimmed them with fastp at Q25, ran MiXCR for clone calling and kept in-frame beta chains. Rows matching on CDR3 protein sequence are summarized as one entry with the most common DNA and genes. Here the V and J calls rest on TCRdb's processing, not on the authors' analysis. This sample comprises approximately 610,000 distinct CDR3 sequences, around 15% of them detected only once. The ten top clones hold around 18% of the sample.

This clonotype turned up a few times. Its antigen is currently not known. The record has no base qualities; no much larger clone is one base away. The chain couples TRBV5-1 to TRBJ2-7, with no reliable assignment of the D segment. Specimen: blood. The sequence came from a woman aged 18-29 years with Graves' hyperthyroidism. The CDR3 region: CASSKAASSYEQYF. The bases read TGCGCCAGCAGTAAGGCAGCCTCCTCCTACGAGCAGTACTTC.